This T cell receptor beta chain originates from a study of PD-1 blockade in classical Hodgkin lymphoma. Time point given: cycle 4 day 1 (C4D1), after 5 to 7 weeks of nivolumab. Every single patient, without exception, relapsed after autologous stem cell transplantation, and brentuximab vedotin exposure varied. V lost 4 bases to trimming and J lost 4 bases, with 9 bases between them. From germline, CDR1 is SGHRS and CDR2 YFSETQ. This CDR3 region has 13 residues. Using immunoSEQ multiplex PCR, the repertoire was profiled, and TCRdb retains in-frame clones only, with some absent. Here the sample spans tens of thousands of clones, around 90% being singletons.

This sequence originates from a human donor with classical Hodgkin lymphoma. This specimen was peripheral blood mononuclear cells (PBMCs), taken before the fourth cycle of nivolumab. The chain has TRBV5-1 and TRBJ2-1; D unresolved. CDR3: CASSGNHYNEQFF. The CDR3 nucleotides are TGCGCCAGCAGCGGGAACCATTACAATGAGCAGTTCTTC.